Following are 19 T cell receptor beta chains from one sample sequenced in a study of identical twins (dated by TCRdb to 2015 to 2016). The library came from 5' RACE. The run used an Illumina HiSeq 2000. The public reads were quality trimmed at Q25 with fastp and then assembled into clones with MiXCR by TCRdb, keeping productive beta chains. Every distinct CDR3 protein forms one entry, paired with its most common genes and DNA. The sample table shows around 490,000 distinct CDR3 sequences, and approximately 20% are seen once. The ten top clones hold 0.4% to 0.6% of the sample. Another study also made use of these data, one on yellow fever vaccine responses in identical twins.

Sequenced: CD4+ T cells sorted from blood. The source is a woman between 18 and 29 years old in good health.

This clonotype was detected a few times. This sequence joins TRBV28 and TRBJ2-3; 10 bases map to TRBD2. The CDR3 totals 19 residues. J lost 4 bases, V lost 3 bases, and 16 bases had no gene match. The V gene's germline CDR1 is MDHEN and CDR2 SYDVKM. The CDR3 DNA follows: TGTGCCAGCAGTTTTATAGGTTGGGCGAGCGGGGGGGCCCCAGATACGCAGTATTTT. This sequence encodes CASSFIGWASGGAPDTQYF.

Only a few counts were recorded for this clonotype. The rearrangement joins TRBV6-1 to TRBJ2-7; 11 positions agree with TRBD1. J was trimmed by 6 bases and V by 6 bases; bases with no gene match: 4. The CDR3 has 13 residues. The germline V gene has CDR1 MNHNS and CDR2 SASEGT. The CDR3 region is CASRGQGGTEQYV. Written as DNA, the CDR3 is TGTGCCAGCAGGGGACAGGGGGGGACCGAGCAGTACGTC.

This clonotype was picked up a small number of times. Here the CDR3 DNA reads TGCGCCAGCAGTCCCAGGGGTTTTTTATCTGGGGCCAACGTCCTGACTTTC. The encoded protein is CASSPRGFLSGANVLTF. The V call is TRBV5-1, the J call TRBJ2-6; possible D gene TRBD1, 6 bases. V was shortened by 5 bases and J by 1 base, with 16 bases between the two germline ends. Germline V gene data show CDR1 as SGHRS and CDR2 as YFSETQ. The CDR3 consists of 17 residues.

This clonotype was counted between two and nine times. This sequence joins TRBV7-8 and TRBJ2-2; D may be TRBD2 (6 bases). With 3 bases removed from V and 2 bases from J, the gap between germline ends came to 10 bases. Germline V gene lookup returns CDR1 SGHVS and CDR2 FQNEAQ. The CDR3 is 15 amino acids. The CDR3 nucleotides read TGTGCCAGCAGCTTTAGGCGGGAAAACACCGGGGAGCTGTTTTTT. As protein: CASSFRRENTGELFF.

This clonotype was observed a handful of times. This chain uses TRBV14 with TRBJ2-3; TRBD2 matches 7 bases. This CDR3 has 15 amino acids. Germline V gene data show CDR1 as SGHDN and CDR2 as FVKESK. The V and J ends lost 1 base and 8 bases, in that order; junction bases with no gene match: 9. In DNA form, the CDR3 reads TGTGCCAGCAGCCAAGTATCGGGGGGAGGAGGTACGCAGTATTTT. It is translated as CASSQVSGGGGTQYF.

Only a few counts were recorded for this clonotype. The chain joins TRBV9 to TRBJ1-6; D is undetermined. This CDR3 region has 15 residues. Per the germline V gene, CDR1 is SGDLS and CDR2 is YYNGEE. Trimming took off 0 bases at V and 5 bases at J, with 9 bases between the two ends. CDR3 in amino acids: CASSVAESNNSPLHF. For the CDR3, the DNA is TGTGCCAGCAGCGTAGCGGAGTCCAATAATTCACCCCTCCACTTT.

In this sample, this clonotype turned up a few times. The chain recombines TRBV5-1 with TRBJ2-2; D is perhaps TRBD2 (5 bases). Germline CDR1 and CDR2: SGHRS and YFSETQ. This CDR3 has 15 amino acids. The germline V and J ends were trimmed by 4 bases and 0 bases, with 10 bases remaining between them. The CDR3 is CASSIRETNTGELFF. The CDR3 DNA is TGCGCCAGCAGCATCCGGGAAACGAACACCGGGGAGCTGTTTTTT.

This chain connects TRBV20-1 to TRBJ2-1; 9 bases are shared with TRBD2. Trimming removed 5 bases from V and 7 bases from J; junction bases left unmatched: 12. This CDR3 spans 15 amino acids. Germline CDR1 is DFQATT and CDR2 is SNEGSKA (reference sequence). The CDR3 DNA reads TGCAGTGCTCGTTACCTAGCGGGGTCCAGGAATGAGCAGTTCTTC. Its translation: CSARYLAGSRNEQFF.

This clonotype was observed a handful of times. The chain uses TRBV6-4 and TRBJ2-6; D is unclear. V lost 2 bases and J 2 bases, leaving 4 bases between the germline ends. This CDR3 has 14 residues. The V gene's germline CDR1 is MRHNA and CDR2 SNTAGT. The DNA of the CDR3 is TGTGCCAGCAGTGACAGGGCTGGGGCCAACGTCCTGACTTTC. Translation: CASSDRAGANVLTF.

The J gene is TRBJ1-1, the V gene TRBV29-1; D remains unclear. V was cut by 7 bases and J by 5 bases, with 14 bases left in between. Germline assignment: CDR1 SQVTM and CDR2 ANQGSEA. The CDR3 runs to 12 residues. Here the CDR3 reads CSGADLWTEAFF. DNA of the CDR3: TGCAGCGGTGCGGACTTGTGGACTGAAGCTTTCTTT.

The chain is built from TRBV2 and TRBJ2-1; the D is unclear. This CDR3 is built from 16 residues. CDR1 is SNHLY and CDR2 is FYNNEI in the germline V gene. The ends were cut back, 6 bases at V and 0 bases at J, with 15 bases in the middle. This CDR3 is CASSDPALGSYNEQFF. CDR3 sequence (DNA): TGTGCCAGCAGCGACCCGGCGTTGGGCTCCTACAATGAGCAGTTCTTC.

This clonotype has more than one count but fewer than ten. The chain links TRBV9 to TRBJ1-1; 9 bases align to TRBD1. Germline lookup yields CDR1 SGDLS and CDR2 YYNGEE. The CDR3 is 16 amino acids. V lost 3 bases and J lost 3; bases outside the gene matches: 9. For the CDR3, the DNA is TGTGCCAGCAGCGGAGGGGACAGGGACTGGGACACTGAAGCTTTCTTT. Its protein product is CASSGGDRDWDTEAFF.

The chain links TRBV28 to TRBJ2-7; 9 nucleotides line up with TRBD1. CDR3 size: 17 residues. Trimming cost V 1 base and J 3 bases; bases outside gene matches: 10. CDR1 is MDHEN, CDR2 SYDVKM, per germline. CDR3: CASSLYIPGTGNYEQYF. DNA for the CDR3: TGTGCCAGCAGTTTATATATCCCCGGGACAGGGAACTACGAGCAGTACTTC.

As DNA, the CDR3 is TGCGCCAGCTCCCAGGAAGGGGGGGGGCAGACCCAGTACTTC. The encoded protein is CASSQEGGGQTQYF. This rearrangement joins TRBV10-2 to TRBJ2-5; a weak D match, TRBD2 (7 bases). Trimming cost V 8 bases and J 6 bases, with 19 bases left between them. Germline loops: CDR1 WSHSY, CDR2 SAAADI. The CDR3 runs 14 residues.

This clonotype appeared a few times. This chain joins TRBV12-3 or TRBV12-4 and TRBJ2-7, with TRBD1 matching 7 bases. The CDR3 covers 14 residues. Unmatched junction bases numbered 8, after V lost 7 bases and J lost 2 bases. The CDR3 region is CASNPGQATYEQYF. CDR3 bases: TGTGCCAGCAACCCAGGACAGGCTACCTACGAGCAGTACTTC.

The gene calls are TRBV19 and TRBJ2-3, with a tentative D call TRBD1 (6 bases). Germline V gene sequence: CDR1 LNHDA, CDR2 SQIVND (reference sequence). This CDR3 has 14 residues. V shed 2 bases and J shed 14 bases, with 20 bases lying between them. The DNA of the CDR3 is TGTGCCAGTAGTATAACTGCCACTAGTTGGGGGCTGTATTTT. Translated, it gives CASSITATSWGLYF. Full variable domain (remainder filled in from reference TRBV19 and TRBJ2-3): DGGITQSPKYLFRKEGQNVTLSCEQNLNHDAMYWYRQDPGQGLRLIYYSQIVNDFQKGDIAEGYSVSREKKESFPLTVTSAQKNPTAFYLCASSITATSWGLYFGPGTRLTVL.

Turning to this clonotype: This CDR3 fails to terminate in the conserved phenylalanine or tryptophan, so it likely reflects a read error. The V call is TRBV5-1, the J call TRBJ2-1, with D perhaps matching TRBD2 (5 bases). The CDR3 consists of 15 residues. The germline V gene encodes CDR1 SGHRS and CDR2 YFSETQ. The germline V and J ends were trimmed by 0 bases and 2 bases, with 9 bases remaining between them. The CDR3 protein is CASSLDGVTYNEQFS. Written as DNA, the CDR3 is TGCGCCAGCAGCTTGGACGGGGTCACCTACAATGAGCAGTTCTCC.

This clonotype was counted only a few times. CDR3 in DNA: TGCAGCGTTAATAATCGGGGTTCAGACTCTAACTATGGCTACACCTTC. The encoded protein is CSVNNRGSDSNYGYTF. The chain joins TRBV29-1 to TRBJ1-2; D unclear. The CDR3 totals 16 residues. Trimming removed 5 bases from V and 0 bases from J, with 19 bases in between. The germline gives CDR1 SQVTM, CDR2 ANQGSEA.

The V call is TRBV20-1, the J call TRBJ2-1; 7 bases line up with TRBD2. This CDR3 spans 17 amino acids. Looked up from germline, CDR1 is DFQATT and CDR2 is SNEGSKA (reference sequence). V shed 5 bases and J 6 bases; nucleotides not matched to a gene: 19. The CDR3 is CSAQKGAGTRYGNEQFF. In DNA form, the CDR3 reads TGCAGTGCTCAAAAGGGAGCGGGGACTCGATATGGCAATGAGCAGTTCTTC.